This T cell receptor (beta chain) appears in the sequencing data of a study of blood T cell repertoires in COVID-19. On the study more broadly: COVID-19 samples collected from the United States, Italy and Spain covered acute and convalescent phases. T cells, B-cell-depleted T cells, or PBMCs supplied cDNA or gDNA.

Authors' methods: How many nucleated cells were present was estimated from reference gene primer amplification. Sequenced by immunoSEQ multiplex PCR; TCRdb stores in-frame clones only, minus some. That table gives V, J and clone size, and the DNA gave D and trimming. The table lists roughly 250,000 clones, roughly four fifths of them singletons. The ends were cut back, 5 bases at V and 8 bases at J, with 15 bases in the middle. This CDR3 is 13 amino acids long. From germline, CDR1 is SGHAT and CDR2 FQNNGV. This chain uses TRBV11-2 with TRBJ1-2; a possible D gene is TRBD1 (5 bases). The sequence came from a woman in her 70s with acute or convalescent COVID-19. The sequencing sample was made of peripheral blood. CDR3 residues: CASSPGPGGGYTF. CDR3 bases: TGTGCCAGCAGCCCGGGACCAGGAGGGGGCTACACCTTC.